The 22 T cell receptor beta chains below were found in one sample sequenced in a study of blood T cell repertoires in COVID-19 (dated by TCRdb to between 2020 and 2021). Libraries were constructed by the immunoSEQ multiplex PCR assay. Entries here come from immuneACCESS through TCRdb and include only in-frame sequences with V and J called. Some clones fail to appear in such tables; in the studies checked, an unresolved V gene covers under half of the shortfall, and the cause of the remainder is unknown. A total of some 130,000 clones appear in this sample, roughly 88% of them only once. The top ten clonotypes cover about 9.3% of the sample. The sequenced material came from peripheral blood. The receptors derive from a man aged 50 to 59 with acute or convalescent COVID-19.

The gene calls are TRBV28 and TRBJ1-1; 7 nucleotides agree with TRBD1. Germline CDR1 reads MDHEN; CDR2 reads SYDVKM. This CDR3 has 18 amino acids. The ends lost 5 bases at V and 8 bases at J; junction bases unmatched: 23. DNA for the CDR3: TGTGCCAGCAGTCTCGGTTTAAGGTTGAGGGGGCGCGGTTTAGAAGCTTTCTTT. It yields the protein CASSLGLRLRGRGLEAFF.

The V call is TRBV11-2, the J call TRBJ1-6; maybe TRBD1 (5 bases). CDR1 and CDR2 from the germline V gene are SGHAT and FQNNGV. With 1 base removed from V and 14 bases from J, the gap between germline ends came to 15 bases. The CDR3 has 14 residues. The CDR3 loop reads CASSLGRQGGTLHF. The CDR3 region has the DNA TGTGCCAGCAGCTTAGGTCGTCAGGGCGGGACCCTCCACTTT.

This chain joins TRBV6-5 and TRBJ1-5; D is possibly TRBD1 (5 bases). Trimming took 1 base from V and 9 from J, leaving 13 bases between them. CDR3 length equals 14 residues. Germline lookup yields CDR1 MNHEY and CDR2 SVGAGI. CDR3 residues: CASSYYRTGGPQHF. CDR3 coding DNA: TGTGCCAGCAGTTACTATAGGACCGGGGGGCCCCAGCATTTT.

The sample holds one count of this clone. The chain is built from TRBV6-5 and TRBJ1-2; D unresolved. The CDR3 spans 11 residues. Germline V CDR1 and CDR2: MNHEY, SVGAGI. Trimming cost V 8 bases and J 1 base, with 5 bases left between them. CDR3 nucleotide sequence: TGTGCCAGCGTACATAACTATGGCTACACCTTC. It translates to CASVHNYGYTF.

The chain links TRBV9 to TRBJ2-1; 8 bases fit TRBD2. The junction had 13 bases not matched to a gene; V was cut back by 4 bases and J by 7 bases. Germline assignment: CDR1 SGDLS and CDR2 YYNGEE. This CDR3 region has 16 residues. DNA of the CDR3: TGTGCCAGCAGCAATAAAATAGCGGGGTCGGGGAATGAGCAGTTCTTC. This codes for CASSNKIAGSGNEQFF.

The chain joins TRBV25-1 to TRBJ1-2; 8 bases are shared with TRBD1. The ends lost 2 bases at V and 4 bases at J; junction bases unmatched: 6. Germline-derived CDR1 and CDR2 are MGHDK and SYGVNS. The CDR3 contains 15 residues. The CDR3 is CASSEQGAILYGYTF. DNA of the CDR3: TGTGCCAGCAGTGAACAGGGGGCGATCCTCTATGGCTACACCTTC.

The V and J genes are TRBV4-1 and TRBJ1-1; tentatively, D is TRBD1 (5 bases). The CDR3 consists of 15 residues. The ends were cut back, 7 bases at V and 0 bases at J, with 15 bases in the middle. Germline V gene sequence: CDR1 MGHRA, CDR2 YSYEKL. The CDR3 loop is CASNPGHSLNTEAFF. The CDR3 coding sequence is TGCGCCAGCAACCCAGGGCACAGCCTGAACACTGAAGCTTTCTTT.

V is TRBV15 and J is TRBJ2-1, with 10 nucleotides matching TRBD2. This CDR3 has 15 amino acids. Losses at the gene ends were 5 bases for V and 7 bases for J; bases not matched to a gene: 8. The germline V gene encodes CDR1 LNHNV and CDR2 YYDKDF (reference sequence). Here the CDR3 DNA reads TGTGCCACCAGCTATCTAGCGGGAGAGGGGAATGAGCAGTTCTTC. Translating it yields CATSYLAGEGNEQFF.

V and J are TRBV5-1 and TRBJ2-1; the D gene is possibly TRBD2 (5 bases). Germline-derived CDR1 and CDR2 are SGHRS and YFSETQ. Trimming left V 4 bases short and J 2 bases short, with 13 bases between. The CDR3 is made up of 15 amino acids. The CDR3 spells CASSPTIGTYNEQFF. CDR3 nucleotides: TGCGCCAGCAGCCCCACTATCGGGACCTACAATGAGCAGTTCTTC.

The chain has TRBV10-3 and TRBJ1-6; D may be TRBD1 (5 bases). CDR3 size: 16 residues. Trimming stripped 6 bases from V and 10 bases from J, with 22 bases between. The germline gives CDR1 ENHRY, CDR2 SYGVKD. The CDR3, as DNA: TGTGCCATCAGCTGGGGGACCCCAGGGACTGGGTCACCCCTCCACTTT. Its translation: CAISWGTPGTGSPLHF.

The genes are TRBV27 and TRBJ2-7, with TRBD1 matching 7 bases. The germline V gene has CDR1 MNHEY and CDR2 SMNVEV (reference sequence). This CDR3 has 13 residues. Trimming cost V 3 bases and J 4 bases; bases outside gene matches: 3. CDR3 nucleotides: TGTGCCAGCAGTTTTGGGACAGAGTACGAGCAGTACTTC. Amino acids: CASSFGTEYEQYF.

The gene calls are TRBV25-1 and TRBJ2-7, with a tentative D call TRBD1 (6 bases). The CDR3 contains 13 residues. In germline, CDR1 is MGHDK, CDR2 SYGVNS. V was clipped by 5 bases and J by 4 bases, with 12 bases between them. In nucleotides, the CDR3 is TGTGCCAGCAGTAAGGGACAACAGTACGAGCAGTACTTC. It specifies CASSKGQQYEQYF.

The chain combines TRBV27 with TRBJ1-2; the match to TRBD1 covers 11 bases. The CDR3 is 17 amino acids. V shed 4 bases and J 7 bases; nucleotides not matched to a gene: 14. In germline, CDR1 is MNHEY, CDR2 SMNVEV (reference sequence). CDR3 residues: CASSSISGGTGGGGYTF. In DNA form, the CDR3 reads TGTGCCAGCAGTTCAATCTCCGGCGGGACAGGGGGAGGTGGCTACACCTTC.

J is TRBJ1-4 and V is TRBV7-2; 7 positions match TRBD1. CDR1 is SGHTA, CDR2 FQGNSA, per germline. V lost 1 base, J lost 5 bases, and 4 bases stayed unmatched. There are 15 residues in the CDR3. CDR3: CASSLGGTANEKLFF. CDR3 in DNA: TGTGCCAGCAGCTTAGGCGGGACAGCAAATGAAAAACTGTTTTTT.

The chain combines TRBV28 with TRBJ1-1, with D possibly TRBD1 on 5 matching bases. The germline V and J ends were trimmed by 7 bases and 6 bases, with 18 bases remaining between them. Germline V gives CDR1 MDHEN, CDR2 SYDVKM. CDR3 length: 14 residues. The CDR3: CASNFIAGGAEAFF. The CDR3 DNA reads TGTGCCAGCAACTTTATAGCCGGGGGGGCTGAAGCTTTCTTT.

The V call is TRBV6-4, the J call TRBJ1-1; TRBD1 is a possible D gene (6 bases). This CDR3 has 15 residues. The germline V gene encodes CDR1 MRHNA and CDR2 SNTAGT. Trimming removed 1 base at V and 0 bases at J, with 9 bases between. As DNA, the CDR3 is TGTGCCAGCAGTGACTGTTACAGGGTGAACACTGAAGCTTTCTTT. Its translation: CASSDCYRVNTEAFF.

The rearrangement joins TRBV19 to TRBJ1-5; unclear D gene. The V gene's germline CDR1 is LNHDA and CDR2 SQIVND (reference sequence). The CDR3 extends over 15 amino acids. Trimming removed 1 base at V and 0 bases at J, with 7 bases between. The CDR3 nucleotides are TGTGCCAGTAGTATAGTAGCAGATAGCAATCAGCCCCAGCATTTT. This gives the protein CASSIVADSNQPQHF. Using reference TRBV19 and TRBJ1-5 for the parts outside the CDR3, the full variable domain is DGGITQSPKYLFRKEGQNVTLSCEQNLNHDAMYWYRQDPGQGLRLIYYSQIVNDFQKGDIAEGYSVSREKKESFPLTVTSAQKNPTAFYLCASSIVADSNQPQHFGDGTRLSIL.

The rearrangement links TRBV28 to TRBJ1-4; D may be TRBD1 (6 bases). This CDR3 comprises 13 residues. The germline gives CDR1 MDHEN, CDR2 SYDVKM. Trimming left V 8 bases short and J 7 bases short, with 14 bases between. CDR3 nucleotide sequence: TGTGCCAGCGTCCGGGGGGCGCGTGAAAAACTGTTTTTT. Translating it yields CASVRGAREKLFF. Full variable domain (outside the CDR3, taken from reference TRBV28 and TRBJ1-4): DVKVTQSSRYLVKRTGEKVFLECVQDMDHENMFWYRQDPGLGLRLIYFSYDVKMKEKGDIPEGYSVSREKKERFSLILESASTNQTSMYLCASVRGAREKLFFGSGTQLSVL.

The chain employs TRBV11-2 and TRBJ1-2, with D hard to call. This CDR3 is 14 amino acids long. V gave up 4 bases and J gave up 4 bases, with 13 bases separating them. Looked up from germline, CDR1 is SGHAT and CDR2 is FQNNGV. CDR3 coding DNA: TGTGCCAGCAGCTCGCCCAGTATCCCCTATGGCTACACCTTC. Amino acids: CASSSPSIPYGYTF.

The chain couples TRBV28 to TRBJ1-1; unclear D gene. CDR3 length equals 12 residues. The V gene lost 5 bases and the J gene lost 8 bases, with 12 bases spanning the gap. In germline, CDR1 is MDHEN, CDR2 SYDVKM. The CDR3 sequence: CASSTRSGEAFF. The CDR3 region has the DNA TGTGCCAGCAGTACGCGTTCGGGAGAAGCTTTCTTT. The full variable domain, its missing parts supplied by reference TRBV28 and TRBJ1-1, is DVKVTQSSRYLVKRTGEKVFLECVQDMDHENMFWYRQDPGLGLRLIYFSYDVKMKEKGDIPEGYSVSREKKERFSLILESASTNQTSMYLCASSTRSGEAFFGQGTRLTVV.

V usage is TRBV5-4 and J usage is TRBJ1-1; 7 positions agree with TRBD1. Looked up from germline, CDR1 is SGHNT and CDR2 is YYREEE (reference sequence). The CDR3 length is 15 residues. J gave up 0 bases and V 1 base, and 3 bases lay outside the gene matches. CDR3 in amino acids: CASSLTGALNTEAFF. The CDR3 region has the DNA TGTGCCAGCAGCTTGACAGGGGCCTTGAACACTGAAGCTTTCTTT. Supplemented by reference TRBV5-4 and TRBJ1-1, the full variable domain reads ETGVTQSPTHLIKTRGQQVTLRCSSQSGHNTVSWYQQALGQGPQFIFQYYREEENGRGNFPPRFSGLQFPNYSSELNVNALELDDSALYLCASSLTGALNTEAFFGQGTRLTVV.

The V call is TRBV15, the J call TRBJ1-5; D unclear. Germline CDR1 is LNHNV and CDR2 is YYDKDF (reference sequence). V lost 0 bases to trimming and J lost 9 bases, with 9 bases between them. CDR3 length: 13 amino acids. The CDR3 is CATSRDPGWPQHF. The CDR3 region has the DNA TGTGCCACCAGCAGAGATCCCGGGTGGCCCCAGCATTTT.